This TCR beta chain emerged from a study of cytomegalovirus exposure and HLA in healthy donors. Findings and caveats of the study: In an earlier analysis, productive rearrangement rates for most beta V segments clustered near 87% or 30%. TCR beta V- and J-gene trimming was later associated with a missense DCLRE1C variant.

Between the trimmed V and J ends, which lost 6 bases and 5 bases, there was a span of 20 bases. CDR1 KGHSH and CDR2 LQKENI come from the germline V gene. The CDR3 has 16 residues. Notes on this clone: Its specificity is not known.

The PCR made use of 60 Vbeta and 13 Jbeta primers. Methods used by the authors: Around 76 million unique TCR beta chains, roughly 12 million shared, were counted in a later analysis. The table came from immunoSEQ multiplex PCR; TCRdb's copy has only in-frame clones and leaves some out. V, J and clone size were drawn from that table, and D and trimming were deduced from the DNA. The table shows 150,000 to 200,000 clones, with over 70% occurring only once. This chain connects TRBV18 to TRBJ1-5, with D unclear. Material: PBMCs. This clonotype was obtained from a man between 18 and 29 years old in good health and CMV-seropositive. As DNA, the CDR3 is TGTGCCAGCTCCCCTAGAGAGACCGGCCGGCATCAGCCCCAGCATTTT. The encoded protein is CASSPRETGRHQPQHF.